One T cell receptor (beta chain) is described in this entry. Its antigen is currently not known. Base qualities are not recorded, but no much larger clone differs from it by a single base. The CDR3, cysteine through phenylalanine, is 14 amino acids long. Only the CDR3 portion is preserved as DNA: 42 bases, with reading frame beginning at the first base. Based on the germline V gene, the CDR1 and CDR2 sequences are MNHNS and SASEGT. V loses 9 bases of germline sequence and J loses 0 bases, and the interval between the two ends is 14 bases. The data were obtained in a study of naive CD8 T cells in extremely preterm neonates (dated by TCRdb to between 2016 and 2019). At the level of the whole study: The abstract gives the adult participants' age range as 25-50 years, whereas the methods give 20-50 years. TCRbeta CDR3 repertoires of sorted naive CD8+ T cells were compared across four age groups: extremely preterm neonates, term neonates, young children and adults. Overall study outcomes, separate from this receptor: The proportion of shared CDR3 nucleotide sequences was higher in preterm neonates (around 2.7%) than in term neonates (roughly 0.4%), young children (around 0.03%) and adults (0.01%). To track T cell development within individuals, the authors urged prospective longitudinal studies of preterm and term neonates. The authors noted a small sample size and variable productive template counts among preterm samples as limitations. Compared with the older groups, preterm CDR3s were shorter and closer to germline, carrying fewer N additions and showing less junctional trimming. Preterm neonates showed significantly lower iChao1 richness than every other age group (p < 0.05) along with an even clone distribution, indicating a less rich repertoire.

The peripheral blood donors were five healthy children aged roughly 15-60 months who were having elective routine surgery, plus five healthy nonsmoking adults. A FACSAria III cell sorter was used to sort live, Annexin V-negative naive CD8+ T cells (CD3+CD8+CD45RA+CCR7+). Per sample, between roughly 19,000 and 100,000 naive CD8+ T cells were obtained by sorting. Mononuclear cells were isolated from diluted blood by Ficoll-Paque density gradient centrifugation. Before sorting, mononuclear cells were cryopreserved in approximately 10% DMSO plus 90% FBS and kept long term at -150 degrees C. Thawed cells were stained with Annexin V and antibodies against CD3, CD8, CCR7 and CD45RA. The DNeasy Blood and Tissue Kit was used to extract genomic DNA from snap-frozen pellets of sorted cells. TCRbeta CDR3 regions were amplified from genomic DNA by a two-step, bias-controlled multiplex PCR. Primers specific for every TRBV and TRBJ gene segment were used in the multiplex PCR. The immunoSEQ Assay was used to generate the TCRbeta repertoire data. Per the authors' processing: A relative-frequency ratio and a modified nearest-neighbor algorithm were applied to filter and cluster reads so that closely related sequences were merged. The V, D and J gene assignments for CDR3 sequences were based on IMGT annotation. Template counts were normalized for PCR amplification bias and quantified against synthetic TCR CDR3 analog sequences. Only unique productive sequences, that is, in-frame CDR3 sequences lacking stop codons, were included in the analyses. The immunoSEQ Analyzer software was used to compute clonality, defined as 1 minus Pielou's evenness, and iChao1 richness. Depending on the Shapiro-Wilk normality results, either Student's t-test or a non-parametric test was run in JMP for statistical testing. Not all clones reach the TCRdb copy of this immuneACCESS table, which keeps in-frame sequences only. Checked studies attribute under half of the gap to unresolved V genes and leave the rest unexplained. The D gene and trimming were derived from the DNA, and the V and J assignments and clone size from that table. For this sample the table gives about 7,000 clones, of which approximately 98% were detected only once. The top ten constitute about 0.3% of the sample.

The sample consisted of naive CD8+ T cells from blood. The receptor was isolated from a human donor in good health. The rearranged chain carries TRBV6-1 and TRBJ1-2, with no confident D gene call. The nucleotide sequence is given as TGTGCCAGTAGTTTCGAGCGAGCTAACTATGGCTACACCTTC. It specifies CASSFERANYGYTF.